This TCR beta chain was profiled in a study of cytomegalovirus exposure and HLA in healthy donors. Whole-study findings and limits: Confirmation was obtained in vitro that a few CMV-associated chains are specific for CMV antigens. TCR beta V- and J-gene trimming was later associated with a missense DCLRE1C variant. The authors listed 164 TCR beta chains as cytomegalovirus-associated.

In the PCR, 60 Vbeta and 13 Jbeta primers were used. Assay: immunoSEQ multiplex PCR; the TCRdb copy retains only in-frame clones and omits some. The table records more than 45,000 clones, about 72% of them present only once. This clone was counted between two and nine times. Its antigen is not known. At sampling all donors were nominally healthy, likely with unrecorded immune exposures. This receptor was obtained from a man between 25 and 39 years old in good health and CMV-seronegative. The sequenced sample consisted of PBMCs.

CDR3 coding DNA: TGTGCCAGCTCACCCTTCTCGGCTGACATTGGGGGAAACACCATATATTTT. Its protein is CASSPFSADIGGNTIYF. V gene TRBV18 combines with J gene TRBJ1-3; D unresolved. Trimming shortened V by 3 bases and J by 4 bases, and 19 bases separated the two germline ends. In germline, CDR1 is KGHSH, CDR2 LQKENI. This CDR3 is 17 amino acids long.